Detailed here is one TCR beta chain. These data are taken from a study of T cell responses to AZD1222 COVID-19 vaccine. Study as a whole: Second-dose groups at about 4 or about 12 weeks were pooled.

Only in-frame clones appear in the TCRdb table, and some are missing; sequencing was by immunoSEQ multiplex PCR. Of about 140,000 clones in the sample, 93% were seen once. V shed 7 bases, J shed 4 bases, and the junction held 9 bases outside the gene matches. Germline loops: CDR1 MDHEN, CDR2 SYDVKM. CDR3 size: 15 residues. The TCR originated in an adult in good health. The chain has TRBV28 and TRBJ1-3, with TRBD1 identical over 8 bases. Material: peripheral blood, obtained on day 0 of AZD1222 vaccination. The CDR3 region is CASKQTGDEGNTIYF. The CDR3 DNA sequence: TGTGCCAGCAAGCAGACAGGGGACGAGGGAAACACCATATATTTT.